Following are 30 T cell receptor beta chains from one sample sequenced in a study of blood T cell dynamics during melanoma immunotherapy. The sample's time point: pre-treatment baseline. TCRdb's table, derived via immunoSEQ multiplex PCR, lists solely in-frame clones and lacks some. The sample shows about 12,000 clones, approximately 84% of them seen only once. This material consisted of blood, taken from a patient treated with checkpoint blockade. These receptor sequences come from a human donor with melanoma.

This clone showed up just once. The V call is TRBV7-2, the J call TRBJ2-7; 8 positions agree with TRBD2. CDR3 length equals 14 residues. Germline-derived CDR1 and CDR2 are SGHTA and FQGNSA. Trimming removed 5 bases from V and 4 bases from J; junction bases left unmatched: 7. The CDR3: CASSPTSGGYEQYF. For the CDR3, the DNA is TGTGCCAGCAGCCCAACTAGCGGAGGTTACGAGCAGTACTTC.

The V call is TRBV7-3, the J call TRBJ2-3; 13 nucleotides match TRBD2. The CDR3 is 17 residues long. The germline V gene encodes CDR1 SGHTA and CDR2 FQGTGA. Losses at the gene ends were 0 bases for V and 7 bases for J; bases not matched to a gene: 7. The CDR3 DNA is TGTGCCAGCAGCTTAACTCTCGGGACTAGCGGGGTAAATACGCAGTATTTT. Translation: CASSLTLGTSGVNTQYF.

The gene calls are TRBV6-5 and TRBJ1-3; 7 nucleotides agree with TRBD1. The CDR3 is 14 amino acids. Germline trimming cut 6 bases from V and 5 bases from J; bases unmatched to any gene: 7. Germline V lookup: CDR1 MNHEY, CDR2 SVGAGI. Here the CDR3 DNA reads TGTGCCAGCAGGACACAGGGACAGAGAAACACCATATATTTT. Amino acid sequence: CASRTQGQRNTIYF.

The chain employs TRBV2 and TRBJ1-4, with a possible D match to TRBD1 (5 bases). Germline CDR1 is SNHLY and CDR2 is FYNNEI. Between the trimmed V and J ends, which lost 4 bases and 6 bases, there was a span of 9 bases. The CDR3 runs 13 residues. The chain's CDR3 is CASSGGLYEKLFF. CDR3 sequence (DNA): TGTGCCAGCAGTGGGGGGTTATATGAAAAACTGTTTTTT.

The V gene is TRBV10-3, the J gene TRBJ2-7, with 8 positions matching TRBD2. Germline V gene lookup returns CDR1 ENHRY and CDR2 SYGVKD. CDR3 length: 15 amino acids. With V trimmed by 5 bases and J by 5 bases, 11 bases remained unmatched. CDR3 DNA: TGTGCCATCAGTTCCCCCAGGGACGGGGGGGACGAGCAGTACTTC. The encoded protein is CAISSPRDGGDEQYF.

The rearrangement uses TRBV7-2 and TRBJ2-7; a weak D match, TRBD2 (6 bases). Trimming shortened V by 3 bases and J by 1 base, and 16 bases separated the two germline ends. Per germline, CDR1 SGHTA and CDR2 FQGNSA. CDR3 size: 16 residues. DNA of the CDR3: TGTGCCAGCAGCTTTCTTACCGGGGGAGGTTCCTACGAGCAGTACTTC. It is translated as CASSFLTGGGSYEQYF.

This sequence joins TRBV7-6 and TRBJ2-1, with 10 bases lining up with TRBD2. In germline, CDR1 is SGHVS, CDR2 FNYEAQ. The CDR3 is made up of 18 amino acids. After removal of 5 bases from V and 8 bases from J, the junction contained 18 bases not matched to a gene. The CDR3 DNA follows: TGTGCCAGCAGCCCCCAGCATCCTAGCGGGAGCAGTTTGTATGAGCAGTTCTTC. Its translation: CASSPQHPSGSSLYEQFF.

The rearrangement uses TRBV10-1 and TRBJ2-1; 14 bases map to TRBD2. V trimming: 2 bases; J trimming: 8 bases; junction bases outside the gene matches: 11. This CDR3 spans 18 amino acids. From germline, CDR1 is WNHNN and CDR2 SYGVQD (reference sequence). The CDR3, as DNA: TGCGCCAGCAGTGAGGGACTAGCGGGGGGCCTTCGTCGGGATGAGCAGTTCTTC. This sequence encodes CASSEGLAGGLRRDEQFF.

This rearrangement joins TRBV2 to TRBJ1-3; the D gene is possibly TRBD1 (6 bases). The CDR3 is 17 amino acids. V dropped 0 bases and J dropped 2 bases, with 14 bases sitting between them. Germline CDR1 SNHLY, CDR2 FYNNEI. The CDR3 is CASSEALGGRTGNTIYF. Here the CDR3 DNA reads TGTGCCAGCAGTGAAGCGCTCGGGGGGCGGACTGGAAACACCATATATTTT.

The gene calls are TRBV6-6 and TRBJ2-7; the D call may be TRBD1 or TRBD2 (5 bases each). Germline V gene lookup returns CDR1 MNHNY and CDR2 SVGAGI (reference sequence). The CDR3 has 13 residues. Between the trimmed V and J ends, which lost 2 bases and 2 bases, there was a span of 7 bases. CDR3 bases: TGTGCCAGCAGTTACGGGGACCCCTACGAGCAGTACTTC. Its translation: CASSYGDPYEQYF.

V gene TRBV6-6 combines with J gene TRBJ2-3, with 7 bases that match TRBD2. This CDR3 spans 15 amino acids. Trimming cost V 5 bases and J 2 bases; bases outside gene matches: 7. Germline V gene sequence: CDR1 MNHNY, CDR2 SVGAGI (reference sequence). CDR3 DNA sequence: TGTGCCAGCAGTCCCGCAGCGGGGTTCACAGATACGCAGTATTTT. It encodes CASSPAAGFTDTQYF.

This clone was observed a handful of times. This chain joins TRBV30 and TRBJ1-5; D remains unclear. The CDR3 length is 13 residues. Germline assignment: CDR1 GTSNPN and CDR2 SVGIG (reference sequence). V was clipped by 0 bases and J by 4 bases, with 7 bases between them. CDR3 bases: TGTGCCTGGAGTGTACGAGGTAATCAGCCCCAGCATTTT. Its translation is CAWSVRGNQPQHF.

This rearrangement joins TRBV5-4 to TRBJ1-2; tentatively, D is TRBD1 (5 bases). The CDR3 is 14 amino acids. From germline, CDR1 is SGHNT and CDR2 YYREEE (reference sequence). The germline V and J ends were trimmed by 3 bases and 5 bases, with 14 bases remaining between them. CDR3 sequence: CASSSRQGGYGYTF. CDR3 DNA sequence: TGTGCCAGCAGCTCGCGGCAGGGAGGGTATGGCTACACCTTC.

V is TRBV2 and J is TRBJ1-6; D is undetermined. Looked up from germline, CDR1 is SNHLY and CDR2 is FYNNEI. There are 12 residues in the CDR3. Between the trimmed V and J ends, which lost 0 bases and 16 bases, there was a span of 10 bases. This CDR3 reads CASSEAPQRLHF. CDR3 bases: TGTGCCAGCAGTGAAGCGCCACAGAGACTCCACTTT.

The chain is built from TRBV5-4 and TRBJ1-3; 7 bases are a match to TRBD1. The junction had 5 bases not matched to a gene; V was cut back by 2 bases and J by 0 bases. Germline values: CDR1 SGHNT, CDR2 YYREEE (reference sequence). The CDR3 consists of 16 residues. CDR3 sequence (DNA): TGTGCCAGCAGCTTACCGGGACAGAGCTCTGGAAACACCATATATTTT. This encodes CASSLPGQSSGNTIYF.

The chain combines TRBV28 with TRBJ1-5; 10 bases are shared with TRBD1. The CDR3 is made up of 17 amino acids. The trim removed 7 bases at V and 2 bases at J, leaving 11 bases unmatched. The germline V gene has CDR1 MDHEN and CDR2 SYDVKM. The CDR3 bases are TGTGCCAGCACCGCTTCTGGGGGGACAGGGGGCAATCAGCCCCAGCATTTT. This gives the protein CASTASGGTGGNQPQHF.

V and J are TRBV18 and TRBJ1-1, with a possible D match to TRBD1 (5 bases). The CDR3 sequence is 14 residues long. Germline CDR1 is KGHSH and CDR2 is LQKENI. Trimming stripped 3 bases from V and 4 bases from J, with 12 bases between. The CDR3 DNA is TGTGCCAGCTCACCTTCGGGGGGTGGCACTGAAGCTTTCTTT. This gives the protein CASSPSGGGTEAFF.

This chain connects TRBV19 to TRBJ2-5, with 14 bases identical to TRBD2. Germline CDR1 is LNHDA and CDR2 is SQIVND (reference sequence). The CDR3 loop spans 17 amino acids. Trimming cost V 4 bases and J 1 base; bases outside gene matches: 5. Written as DNA, the CDR3 is TGTGCCAGTAGTACCTTTGGGACTAGCGGGAGCCAAGAGACCCAGTACTTC. Protein sequence: CASSTFGTSGSQETQYF.

The CDR3, as DNA: TGTGCCTGGAGTGTGGGAGGCCGAGACACCGGGGAGCTGTTTTTT. Its protein is CAWSVGGRDTGELFF. This chain joins TRBV30 and TRBJ2-2, with a possible D match to TRBD2 (6 bases). The CDR3 consists of 15 residues. The germline V gene has CDR1 GTSNPN and CDR2 SVGIG (reference sequence). V shed 0 bases and J shed 3 bases, with 11 bases lying between them.

The genes are TRBV6-6 and TRBJ1-3, with D maybe TRBD1 (5 bases). There are 14 residues in the CDR3. Deletions cut 2 bases from V and 4 bases from J, with 9 bases between. The V gene's germline CDR1 is MNHNY and CDR2 SVGAGI (reference sequence). The DNA of the CDR3 is TGTGCCAGCAGTTACATCGGGGCCGGAAACACCATATATTTT. As protein: CASSYIGAGNTIYF.

The rearrangement links TRBV28 to TRBJ2-7; D unresolved. The germline V gene encodes CDR1 MDHEN and CDR2 SYDVKM. The ends were cut back, 5 bases at V and 3 bases at J, with 17 bases in the middle. The CDR3 contains 15 residues. The CDR3 here is CASSPVQGDNYEQYF. The CDR3 bases are TGTGCCAGCAGTCCGGTCCAAGGTGATAACTACGAGCAGTACTTC.

The rearrangement joins TRBV11-1 to TRBJ2-5, with D tentatively TRBD2 (6 bases). V was cut by 3 bases and J by 2 bases, with 7 bases left in between. Per the germline V gene, CDR1 is SGHAT and CDR2 is FQDESV (reference sequence). This CDR3 is 13 amino acids long. DNA of the CDR3: TGTGCCAGCAGCTTGGGACTTCAAGAGACCCAGTACTTC. Encoded protein: CASSLGLQETQYF.

The rearrangement uses TRBV5-6 and TRBJ1-6, with D unclear. Germline V CDR1 and CDR2: SGHDT, YYEEEE. The CDR3 runs 17 residues. The ends were cut back, 0 bases at V and 1 base at J, with 11 bases in the middle. The CDR3 sequence is CASSLGGGRSYNSPLHF. As DNA, the CDR3 is TGTGCCAGCAGCTTGGGAGGCGGGAGGTCCTATAATTCACCCCTCCACTTT. Looking up the rest from reference TRBV5-6 and TRBJ1-6 gives the full variable domain: DAGVTQSPTHLIKTRGQQVTLRCSPKSGHDTVSWYQQALGQGPQFIFQYYEEEERQRGNFPDRFSGHQFPNYSSELNVNALLLGDSALYLCASSLGGGRSYNSPLHFGNGTRLTVT.

The gene calls are TRBV7-2 and TRBJ2-1; D gene uncertain. Per germline, CDR1 SGHTA and CDR2 FQGNSA. The CDR3 covers 15 residues. Trimming pared 1 base from V and 2 bases from J, leaving 9 bases between. The chain's CDR3 is CASSLGGQPYNEQFF. Written as DNA, the CDR3 is TGTGCCAGCAGCTTAGGCGGCCAACCCTACAATGAGCAGTTCTTC.

This clone has a single count. The V gene is TRBV21-1, the J gene TRBJ1-5; TRBD1, the table's D call, lacks a check against the DNA. TRBV21-1 is given as a pseudogene. This CDR3 is 19 amino acids long. Here the CDR3 DNA reads TGTGCCAGCAGCAAAGGGAAAGCGCCTACAGGACCCAGCAATCAGCCCCAGCATTTT. Residues: CASSKGKAPTGPSNQPQHF.

The gene calls are TRBV19 and TRBJ1-5, with D perhaps TRBD1 (5 bases). The CDR3 has 15 amino acids. Germline V gene lookup returns CDR1 LNHDA and CDR2 SQIVND (reference sequence). V dropped 10 bases and J dropped 3 bases, with 19 bases sitting between them. The CDR3 DNA reads as TGTGCCACCAGAAGGGGAGAGGGGTTCAATCAGCCCCAGCATTTT. Translated, it gives CATRRGEGFNQPQHF.

This clone appeared a single time. The V and J genes are TRBV7-6 and TRBJ2-2; 12 bases line up with TRBD2. V lost 2 bases, J lost 6 bases, and 7 bases stayed unmatched. CDR3 length: 17 amino acids. The germline gives CDR1 SGHVS, CDR2 FNYEAQ. The CDR3 loop reads CASSLLTSGSPSGELFF. DNA of the CDR3: TGTGCCAGCAGCTTACTGACTAGCGGGAGTCCCTCCGGGGAGCTGTTTTTT.

The chain couples TRBV7-6 to TRBJ1-1; D is unresolved. Germline V gives CDR1 SGHVS, CDR2 FNYEAQ. With 5 bases removed from V and 4 bases from J, the gap between germline ends came to 14 bases. The CDR3 loop spans 14 amino acids. The CDR3 spells CASSPRPAGTEAFF. CDR3 bases: TGTGCCAGCAGCCCCAGACCCGCCGGCACTGAAGCTTTCTTT.

As regards this clone: Other DNA sequences in this sample translate to the same CDR3. The chain has TRBV5-1 and TRBJ2-5, with D unclear. This CDR3 comprises 14 residues. The V end was cut by 0 bases, the J end by 3 bases, with 9 bases between. Germline V gives CDR1 SGHRS, CDR2 YFSETQ. The CDR3, as DNA: TGCGCCAGCAGCTTGGTCGGGTACGAAGAGACCCAGTACTTC. Protein sequence: CASSLVGYEETQYF.

V usage is TRBV14 and J usage is TRBJ1-1, with 9 nucleotides matching TRBD1. This CDR3 is built from 17 residues. Germline-derived CDR1 and CDR2 are SGHDN and FVKESK. With V trimmed by 0 bases and J by 1 base, 6 bases remained unmatched. CDR3 amino acids: CASSQDVTGGGNTEAFF. As DNA, the CDR3 is TGTGCCAGCAGCCAAGATGTCACAGGGGGCGGGAACACTGAAGCTTTCTTT. Drawing the rest from reference TRBV14 and TRBJ1-1, the complete variable domain is EAGVTQFPSHSVIEKGQTVTLRCDPISGHDNLYWYRRVMGKEIKFLLHFVKESKQDESGMPNNRFLAERTGGTYSTLKVQPAELEDSGVYFCASSQDVTGGGNTEAFFGQGTRLTVV.